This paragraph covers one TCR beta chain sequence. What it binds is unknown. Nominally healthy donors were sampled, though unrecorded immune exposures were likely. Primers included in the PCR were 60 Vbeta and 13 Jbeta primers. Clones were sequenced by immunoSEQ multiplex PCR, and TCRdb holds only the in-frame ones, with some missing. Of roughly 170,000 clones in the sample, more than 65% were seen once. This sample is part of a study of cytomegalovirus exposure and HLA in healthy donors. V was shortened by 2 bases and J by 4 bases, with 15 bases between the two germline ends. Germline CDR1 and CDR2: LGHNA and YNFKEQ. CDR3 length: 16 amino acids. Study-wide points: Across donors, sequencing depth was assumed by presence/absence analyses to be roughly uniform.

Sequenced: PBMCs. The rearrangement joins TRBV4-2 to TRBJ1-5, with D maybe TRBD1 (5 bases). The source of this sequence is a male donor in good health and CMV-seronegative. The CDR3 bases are TGTGCCAGCAGCCAACTCGGAAGACAGAAAAATCAGCCCCAGCATTTT. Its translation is CASSQLGRQKNQPQHF.